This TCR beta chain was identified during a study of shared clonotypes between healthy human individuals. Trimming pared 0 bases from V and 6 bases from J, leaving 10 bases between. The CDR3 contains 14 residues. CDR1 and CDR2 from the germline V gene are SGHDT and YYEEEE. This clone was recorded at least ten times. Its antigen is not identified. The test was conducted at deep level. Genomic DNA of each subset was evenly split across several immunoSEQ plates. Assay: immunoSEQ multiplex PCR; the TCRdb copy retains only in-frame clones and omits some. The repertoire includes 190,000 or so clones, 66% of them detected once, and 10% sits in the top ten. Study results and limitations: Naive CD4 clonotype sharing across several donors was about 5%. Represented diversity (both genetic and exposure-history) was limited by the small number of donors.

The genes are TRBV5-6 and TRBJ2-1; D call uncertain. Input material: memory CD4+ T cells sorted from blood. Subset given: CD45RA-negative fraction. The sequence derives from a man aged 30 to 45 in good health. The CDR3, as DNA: TGTGCCAGCAGCTTGGGTTCAGCCGGCAATGAGCAGTTCTTC. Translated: CASSLGSAGNEQFF.